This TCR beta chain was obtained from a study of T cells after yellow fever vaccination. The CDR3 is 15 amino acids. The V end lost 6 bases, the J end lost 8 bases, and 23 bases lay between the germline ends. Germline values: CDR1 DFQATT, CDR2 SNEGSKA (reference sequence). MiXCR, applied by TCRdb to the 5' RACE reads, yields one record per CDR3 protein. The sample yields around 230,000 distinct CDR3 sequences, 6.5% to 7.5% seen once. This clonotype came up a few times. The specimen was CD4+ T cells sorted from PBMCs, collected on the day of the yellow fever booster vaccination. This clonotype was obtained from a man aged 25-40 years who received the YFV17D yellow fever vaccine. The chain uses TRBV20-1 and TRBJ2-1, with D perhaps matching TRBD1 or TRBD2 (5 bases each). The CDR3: CSALGSARGGDEQFF. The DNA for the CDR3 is TGCAGTGCCCTGGGGAGTGCGAGGGGTGGGGATGAGCAGTTCTTC.